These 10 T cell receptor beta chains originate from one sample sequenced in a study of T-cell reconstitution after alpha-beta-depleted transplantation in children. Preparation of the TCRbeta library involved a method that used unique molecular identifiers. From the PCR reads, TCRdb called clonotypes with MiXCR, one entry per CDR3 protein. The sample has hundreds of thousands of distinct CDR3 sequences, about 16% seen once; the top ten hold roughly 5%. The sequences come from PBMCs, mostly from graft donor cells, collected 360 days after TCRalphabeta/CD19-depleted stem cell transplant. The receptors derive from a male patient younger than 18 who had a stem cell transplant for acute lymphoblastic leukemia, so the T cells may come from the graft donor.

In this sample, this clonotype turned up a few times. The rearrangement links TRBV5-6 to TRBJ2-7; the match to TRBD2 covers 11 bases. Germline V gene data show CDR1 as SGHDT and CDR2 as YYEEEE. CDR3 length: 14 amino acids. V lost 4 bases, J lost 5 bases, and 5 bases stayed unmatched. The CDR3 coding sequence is TGTGCCAGCAGCCTACTAGCGGGAGTCAACGAGCAGTACTTC. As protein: CASSLLAGVNEQYF.

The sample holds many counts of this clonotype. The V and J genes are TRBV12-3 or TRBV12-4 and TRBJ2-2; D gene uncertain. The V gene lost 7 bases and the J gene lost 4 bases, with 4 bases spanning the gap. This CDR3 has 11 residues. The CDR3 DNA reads TGTGCCAGCACCCGCACCGGGGAGCTGTTTTTT. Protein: CASTRTGELFF.

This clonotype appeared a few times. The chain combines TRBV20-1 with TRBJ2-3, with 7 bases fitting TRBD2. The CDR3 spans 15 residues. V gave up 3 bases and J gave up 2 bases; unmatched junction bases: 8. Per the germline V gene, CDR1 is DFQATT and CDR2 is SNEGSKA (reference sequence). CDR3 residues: CSASRAGEVTDTQYF. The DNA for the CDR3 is TGCAGTGCTAGCAGGGCGGGAGAGGTCACAGATACGCAGTATTTT.

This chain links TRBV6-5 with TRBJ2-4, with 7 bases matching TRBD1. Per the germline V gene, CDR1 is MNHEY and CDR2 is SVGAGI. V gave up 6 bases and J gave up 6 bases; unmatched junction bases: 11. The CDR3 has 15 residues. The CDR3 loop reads CASSHGGQDVNIQYF. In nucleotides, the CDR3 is TGTGCCAGCAGCCACGGAGGACAGGACGTAAACATTCAGTACTTC.

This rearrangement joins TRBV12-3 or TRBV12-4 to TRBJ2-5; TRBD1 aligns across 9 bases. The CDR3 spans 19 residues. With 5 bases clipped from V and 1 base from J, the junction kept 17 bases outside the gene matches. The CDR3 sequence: CASSLAPGQGWWGQETQYF. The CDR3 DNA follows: TGTGCCAGCAGTCTCGCCCCGGGACAGGGTTGGTGGGGCCAAGAGACCCAGTACTTC.

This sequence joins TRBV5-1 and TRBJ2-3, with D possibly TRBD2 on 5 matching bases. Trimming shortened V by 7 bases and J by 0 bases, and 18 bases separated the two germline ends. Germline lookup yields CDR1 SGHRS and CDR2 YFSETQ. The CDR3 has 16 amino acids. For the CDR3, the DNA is TGCGCCAGCGCTTCTGTGAGGGTTACTAGCACAGATACGCAGTATTTT. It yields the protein CASASVRVTSTDTQYF. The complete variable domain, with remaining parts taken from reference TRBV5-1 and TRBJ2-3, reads KAGVTQTPRYLIKTRGQQVTLSCSPISGHRSVSWYQQTPGQGLQFLFEYFSETQRNKGNFPGRFSGRQFSNSRSEMNVSTLELGDSALYLCASASVRVTSTDTQYFGPGTRLTVL.

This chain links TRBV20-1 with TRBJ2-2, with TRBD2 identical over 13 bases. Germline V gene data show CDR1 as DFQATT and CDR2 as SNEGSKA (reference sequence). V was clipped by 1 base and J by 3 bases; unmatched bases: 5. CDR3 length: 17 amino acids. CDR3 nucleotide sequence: TGCAGTGCTAGAGCCACTAGCGGGAGGGCCTACACCGGGGAGCTGTTTTTT. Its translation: CSARATSGRAYTGELFF.

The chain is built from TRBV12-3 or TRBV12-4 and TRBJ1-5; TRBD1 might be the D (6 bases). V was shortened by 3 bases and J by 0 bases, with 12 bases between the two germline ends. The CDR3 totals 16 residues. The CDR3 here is CASSFGQLYSNQPQHF. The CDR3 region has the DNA TGTGCCAGCAGTTTTGGACAGCTCTATAGCAATCAGCCCCAGCATTTT.

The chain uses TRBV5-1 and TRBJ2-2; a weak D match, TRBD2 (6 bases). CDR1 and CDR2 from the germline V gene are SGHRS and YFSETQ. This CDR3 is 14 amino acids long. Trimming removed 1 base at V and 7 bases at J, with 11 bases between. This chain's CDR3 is CASSLSGPDGELFF. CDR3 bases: TGCGCCAGCAGCTTGAGCGGGCCAGACGGGGAGCTGTTTTTT.

CDR3 sequence reads: CASSPPGMGRGPDTQYF. For the CDR3, the DNA is TGTGCCAGCAGTCCTCCCGGGATGGGCCGAGGGCCAGATACGCAGTATTTT. The V and J genes are TRBV6-2 or TRBV6-3 and TRBJ2-3; perhaps TRBD2 as D (5 bases). With 5 bases removed from V and 4 bases from J, the gap between germline ends came to 22 bases. CDR3 length: 17 amino acids. Germline V lookup: CDR1 MNHEY, CDR2 SVGEGT.